These 3 T cell receptor beta chains were all obtained from the same sample, sequenced in a study of early T cells in non-severe SARS-CoV-2 infection (dated by TCRdb to the early 2020s). The library was produced with 5' RACE. Instrument used: NextSeq 500. TCRdb cleaned the public reads at Q25 with fastp, built clones with MiXCR and kept in-frame beta chains. Entries that share a CDR3 protein sequence are merged under the most common genes and DNA. The sample data list some 30,000 distinct CDR3 sequences, and around 4.3% of these were observed just once. The ten largest clones take up 5.5% to 6.5% of the sample. The sample taken for sequencing was whole blood. The receptor source for this set is an adult who was a healthcare worker with PCR-confirmed SARS-CoV-2 infection or an uninfected control (not recorded which).

The chain recombines TRBV2 with TRBJ2-7, with unresolved D. Germline V CDR1 and CDR2: SNHLY, FYNNEI. Trimming took 6 bases from V and 2 from J, leaving 11 bases between them. The CDR3 runs 13 residues. The CDR3 spells CASSPEATYEQYF. The CDR3 DNA is TGTGCCAGCAGCCCTGAGGCCACCTACGAGCAGTACTTC.

This clonotype was seen many times. The chain couples TRBV5-1 to TRBJ2-5; tentatively, D is TRBD1 (5 bases). Trimming removed 0 bases from V and 7 bases from J, with 10 bases in between. The length of the CDR3 is 13 residues. CDR1 and CDR2 (germline): SGHRS, YFSETQ. CDR3 loop: CASSLELQGTQYF. CDR3 DNA sequence: TGCGCCAGCAGCTTGGAACTCCAGGGGACCCAGTACTTC.

This sequence joins TRBV5-1 and TRBJ2-7; TRBD2 agrees at 9 bases. Germline loops: CDR1 SGHRS, CDR2 YFSETQ. This CDR3 is 14 amino acids long. The V and J ends lost 3 bases and 4 bases, in that order; junction bases with no gene match: 5. The CDR3 sequence is CASSSETSGYEQYF. In DNA form, the CDR3 reads TGCGCCAGCAGCTCGGAGACTAGCGGTTACGAGCAGTACTTC.